This T cell receptor beta chain was captured by sequencing in a study of cytomegalovirus exposure and HLA in healthy donors. Turning to the study itself: In a later analysis, the approximately 110 validation repertoires were reported to have used the same platform as the 650 to 800 first-cohort repertoires. Findings of the study overall: TCR clusters originating in the first cohort tended to co-occur in the roughly 130 validation repertoires, according to a later analysis. The listing of roughly 160 TCR beta chains classed them as cytomegalovirus-associated.

The repertoire was sequenced with immunoSEQ multiplex PCR; TCRdb's copy has only in-frame clones and lacks some. This sample has about 190,000 clones, with approximately 88% found just once. V was clipped by 7 bases and J by 5 bases, with 11 bases between them. In germline, CDR1 is MNHEY, CDR2 SVGAGI. This CDR3 comprises 12 residues. This clone was recorded a few times. What it binds is unknown. This TCR derives from a man younger than 30 in good health and CMV-seropositive. V is TRBV6-5 and J is TRBJ1-2; D unclear. Sequencing input: PBMCs. The CDR3 reads CASNNGEYGYTF. In DNA form, the CDR3 reads TGTGCCAGCAACAACGGGGAGTATGGCTACACCTTC.